A selection of T cell receptor beta chains follows, all from one sample in a study of blood T cells in healthy people across ages. TCRdb analysed the 5' RACE reads with MiXCR anew, one entry per CDR3 protein. The sample carries more than 700,000 distinct CDR3 sequences, 46% recorded once. The specimen was blood. The receptors shown here come from a man older than 75 in good health. CDR3s include the opening cysteine and the closing phenylalanine or tryptophan. The D gene is left open where the match is weak. Size is stated for part of the rows, as once, few or many counts, or as a class when the clone is expanded.

V: TRBV7-2; D: TRBD1; J: TRBJ2-3; size: many; CDR3: CASSSGQVTDTQYF; DNA: TGTGCCAGCAGCTCCGGACAGGTCACAGATACGCAGTATTTT
V: TRBV2; D: -; J: TRBJ1-2; size: once; CDR3: CASSQTNYGYKGYTF; DNA: TGTGCCAGCAGCCAAACTAACTATGGCTATAAGGGCTACACCTTC
V: TRBV7-2; D: TRBD2; J: TRBJ2-3; size: -; CDR3: CASSSRTSRSTDTQYF; DNA: TGTGCCAGCAGCTCTAGGACTAGCCGTAGCACAGATACGCAGTATTTT
V: TRBV4-3; D: -; J: TRBJ2-2; size: -; CDR3: CASSQDLRAGSIGELFF; DNA: TGCGCCAGCAGCCAAGATTTGAGGGCCGGTTCGATCGGGGAGCTGTTTTTT
V: TRBV6-2/TRBV6-3; D: TRBD1; J: TRBJ1-1; size: -; CDR3: CASSPVDRVPEAFF; DNA: TGTGCCAGCAGTCCCGTGGACAGGGTCCCCGAAGCTTTCTTT
V: TRBV6-2/TRBV6-3; D: TRBD2; J: TRBJ2-7; size: -; CDR3: CSSFPTRREAGEQYF; DNA: TGTTCCAGCTTCCCAACGAGGCGGGAGGCGGGTGAGCAGTACTTC
V: TRBV4-2; D: TRBD1; J: TRBJ2-7; size: few; CDR3: CASSPRGQGKYEQYF; DNA: TGTGCCAGCAGCCCCCGGGGACAGGGAAAGTACGAGCAGTACTTC
V: TRBV7-9; D: TRBD2; J: TRBJ2-1; size: -; CDR3: CASSLALGLAGGLGQFF; DNA: TGTGCCAGCAGCTTAGCGCTGGGACTAGCGGGGGGTTTGGGGCAGTTCTTC
V: TRBV20-1; D: -; J: TRBJ2-3; size: -; CDR3: CSARESKLIKGDTQYF; DNA: TGCAGTGCTAGAGAATCAAAACTCATAAAGGGAGATACGCAGTATTTT
V: TRBV9; D: TRBD1; J: TRBJ2-2; size: -; CDR3: CASSKTGASTGELFF; DNA: TGTGCCAGCAGCAAGACAGGGGCGAGCACCGGGGAGCTGTTTTTT
V: TRBV7-3; D: -; J: TRBJ2-5; size: few; CDR3: CASSQGGVQETQYF; DNA: TGTGCCAGCAGTCAAGGGGGAGTCCAAGAGACCCAGTACTTC
V: TRBV14; D: -; J: TRBJ2-7; size: -; CDR3: CASSQLVGPYEQYF; DNA: TGTGCCAGCAGCCAACTTGTGGGTCCCTACGAGCAGTACTTC
V: TRBV6-5; D: -; J: TRBJ1-1; size: many; CDR3: CASTGNTEAFF; DNA: TGTGCCAGCACGGGGAACACTGAAGCTTTCTTT
V: TRBV29-1; D: TRBD2; J: TRBJ2-7; size: -; CDR3: CSVRGLAGGREQYF; DNA: TGCAGCGTCCGAGGACTAGCGGGAGGGCGAGAGCAGTACTTC
V: TRBV4-1; D: -; J: TRBJ1-2; size: few; CDR3: CASSQGDFGYTF; DNA: TGCGCCAGCAGCCAAGGGGACTTTGGCTACACCTTC
V: TRBV7-2; D: TRBD2; J: TRBJ2-5; size: few; CDR3: CASSPQTSSLRETQYF; DNA: TGTGCCAGCAGCCCCCAGACTAGCAGCTTACGAGAGACCCAGTACTTC
V: TRBV2; D: -; J: TRBJ2-1; size: -; CDR3: CASSESRSYNEQFF; DNA: TGTGCCAGCAGTGAGTCCAGGTCCTACAATGAGCAGTTCTTC
V: TRBV4-3; D: -; J: TRBJ2-5; size: few; CDR3: CASSQALDMGETQYF; DNA: TGCGCCAGCAGCCAGGCACTGGACATGGGGGAGACCCAGTACTTC
V: TRBV25-1; D: TRBD2; J: TRBJ2-7; size: few; CDR3: CASFSGSYEQYF; DNA: TGTGCCAGCTTTAGCGGGAGCTACGAGCAGTACTTC
V: TRBV20-1; D: TRBD2; J: TRBJ2-1; size: -; CDR3: CSASNLRLAGGPYNEQFF; DNA: TGCAGTGCTAGTAATCTCCGACTAGCGGGAGGGCCCTACAATGAGCAGTTCTTC
V: TRBV10-3; D: -; J: TRBJ2-7; size: -; CDR3: CAISPGQQTYEQYF; DNA: TGTGCCATCAGCCCCGGACAGCAGACCTACGAGCAGTACTTC
V: TRBV5-1; D: -; J: TRBJ2-1; size: few; CDR3: CASSLAMLAAEQFF; DNA: TGCGCCAGCAGCTTGGCCATGCTAGCAGCTGAGCAGTTCTTC
V: TRBV3-1; D: -; J: TRBJ2-5; size: -; CDR3: CASSQDLAGRETQYF; DNA: TGTGCCAGCAGCCAAGATCTGGCTGGAAGGGAGACCCAGTACTTC
V: TRBV28; D: TRBD1; J: TRBJ2-3; size: -; CDR3: CASSSLRQGVFADTQYF; DNA: TGTGCCAGCAGTTCCCTTAGACAGGGGGTGTTTGCAGATACGCAGTATTTT
V: TRBV6-6; D: TRBD1; J: TRBJ1-2; size: -; CDR3: CASSRTGSDYGYTF; DNA: TGTGCCAGCAGCCGGACAGGGTCGGACTATGGCTACACCTTC
V: TRBV7-3; D: TRBD2; J: TRBJ2-7; size: -; CDR3: CASSLTGGGNNEQYF; DNA: TGTGCCAGCAGCTTAACGGGGGGAGGGAACAATGAGCAGTACTTC
V: TRBV3-1; D: TRBD1; J: TRBJ1-2; size: -; CDR3: CASSPDRVGYGYTF; DNA: TGTGCCAGCAGCCCAGACAGGGTTGGCTATGGCTACACCTTC
V: TRBV20-1; D: TRBD1; J: TRBJ2-3; size: -; CDR3: CSASPPGGAGADTQYF; DNA: TGCAGTGCTAGCCCCCCAGGGGGCGCAGGGGCAGATACGCAGTATTTT
V: TRBV20-1; D: TRBD1; J: TRBJ2-1; size: -; CDR3: CSARGPGTETYNEQFF; DNA: TGCAGTGCTAGAGGCCCCGGGACAGAGACCTACAATGAGCAGTTCTTC
V: TRBV25-1; D: TRBD2; J: TRBJ2-7; size: few; CDR3: CASNPQAGGREQYF; DNA: TGTGCCAGCAACCCCCAAGCGGGAGGTCGCGAGCAGTACTTC
V: TRBV25-1; D: TRBD2; J: TRBJ2-1; size: -; CDR3: CASSESKTGGNNEQFF; DNA: TGTGCCAGCAGTGAATCCAAGACGGGAGGGAACAATGAGCAGTTCTTC
V: TRBV12-3/TRBV12-4; D: TRBD2; J: TRBJ2-7; size: -; CDR3: CASSFGRSGTINSYEQYF; DNA: TGTGCCAGCAGTTTTGGACGTTCGGGGACTATAAATTCCTACGAGCAGTACTTC
V: TRBV7-2; D: -; J: TRBJ1-6; size: -; CDR3: CASSAGQDHSPLHF; DNA: TGTGCCAGCAGCGCGGGACAAGACCATTCACCCCTCCACTTT
V: TRBV29-1; D: TRBD1; J: TRBJ2-1; size: few; CDR3: CSVEGGQGAYNEQFF; DNA: TGCAGCGTTGAAGGGGGCCAGGGGGCCTACAATGAGCAGTTCTTC
V: TRBV29-1; D: -; J: TRBJ2-5; size: few; CDR3: CSVDREGGTQYF; DNA: TGCAGCGTTGACAGGGAGGGGGGGACCCAGTACTTC
V: TRBV28; D: TRBD2; J: TRBJ2-2; size: -; CDR3: CASTPAGGNTGELFF; DNA: TGTGCCAGCACCCCCGCGGGGGGGAACACCGGGGAGCTGTTTTTT
V: TRBV6-4; D: -; J: TRBJ2-2; size: -; CDR3: CASSRDLNTGELFF; DNA: TGTGCCAGCAGCAGGGACCTGAACACCGGGGAGCTGTTTTTT